This T cell receptor (beta chain) is drawn from a study of cytomegalovirus exposure and HLA in healthy donors. There are 14 residues in the CDR3. The V gene lost 3 bases and the J gene lost 0 bases, with 7 bases spanning the gap. From germline, CDR1 is MDHEN and CDR2 SYDVKM. Use of 60 Vbeta and 13 Jbeta primers characterized the PCR. TCRdb's table, derived via immunoSEQ multiplex PCR, lists solely in-frame clones and lacks some. The sample has 40,000 to 60,000 clones, approximately 77% seen once. Sequencing was performed on PBMCs. The chain joins TRBV28 to TRBJ2-3; unclear D gene. The TCR sequence derives from a woman aged 45 to 65 in good health and CMV-seronegative. CDR3 loop: CASSFEASTDTQYF. CDR3 bases: TGTGCCAGCAGTTTTGAGGCTAGCACAGATACGCAGTATTTT.